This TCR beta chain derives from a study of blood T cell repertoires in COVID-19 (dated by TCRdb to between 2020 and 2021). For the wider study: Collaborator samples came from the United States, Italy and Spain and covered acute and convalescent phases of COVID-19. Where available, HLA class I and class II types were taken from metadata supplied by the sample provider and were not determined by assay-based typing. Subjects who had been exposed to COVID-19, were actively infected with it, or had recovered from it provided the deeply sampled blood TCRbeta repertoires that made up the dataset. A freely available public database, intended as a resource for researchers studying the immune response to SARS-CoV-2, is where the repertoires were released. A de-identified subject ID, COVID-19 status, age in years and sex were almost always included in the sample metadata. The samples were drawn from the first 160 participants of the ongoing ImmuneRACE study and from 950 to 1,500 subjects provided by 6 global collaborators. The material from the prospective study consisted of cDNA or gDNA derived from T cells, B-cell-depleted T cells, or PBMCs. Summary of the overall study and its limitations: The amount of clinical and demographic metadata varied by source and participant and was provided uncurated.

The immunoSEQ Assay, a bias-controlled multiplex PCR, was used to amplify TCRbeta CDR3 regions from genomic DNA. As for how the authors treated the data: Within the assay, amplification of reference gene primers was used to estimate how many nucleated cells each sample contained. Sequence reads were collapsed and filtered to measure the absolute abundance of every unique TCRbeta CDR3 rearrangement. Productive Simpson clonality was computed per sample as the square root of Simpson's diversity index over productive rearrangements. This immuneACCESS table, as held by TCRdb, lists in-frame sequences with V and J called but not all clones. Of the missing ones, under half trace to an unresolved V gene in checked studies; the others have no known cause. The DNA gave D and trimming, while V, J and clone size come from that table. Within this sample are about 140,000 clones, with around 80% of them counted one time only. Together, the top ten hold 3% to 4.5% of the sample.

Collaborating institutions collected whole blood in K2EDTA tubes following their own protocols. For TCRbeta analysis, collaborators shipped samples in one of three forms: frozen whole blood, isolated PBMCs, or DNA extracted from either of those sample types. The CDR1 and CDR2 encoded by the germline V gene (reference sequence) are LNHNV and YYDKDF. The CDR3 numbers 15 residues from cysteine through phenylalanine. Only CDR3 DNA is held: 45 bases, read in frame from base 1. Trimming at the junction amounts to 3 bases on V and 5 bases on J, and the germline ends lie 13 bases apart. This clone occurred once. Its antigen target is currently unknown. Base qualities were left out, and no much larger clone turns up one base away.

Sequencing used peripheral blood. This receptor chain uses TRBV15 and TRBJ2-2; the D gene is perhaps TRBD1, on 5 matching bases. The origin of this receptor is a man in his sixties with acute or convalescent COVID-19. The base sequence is TGTGCCACCAGCAGTCGAAGGGGATGGACCGGGGAGCTGTTTTTT. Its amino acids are CATSSRRGWTGELFF.